The rows below give T cell receptor beta chains drawn from one sample of a study of technical replicates of blood from a few donors. TCRdb's table, derived via immunoSEQ multiplex PCR, lists solely in-frame clones and lacks some. The data hold 50,000 to 65,000 clones, with nearly 90% observed a single time. Specimen: PBMCs. These receptors were collected from a human donor in good health. Some clones in this sample may be carry-over from other donors' samples. CDR3s include the opening cysteine and the closing phenylalanine or tryptophan. A D gene is named only where the DNA matches it firmly. The size field is filled for only some rows; it gives once, few, many or a size class.

12	TRBV6-5	TRBD1	TRBJ2-3	NA	CASSPRDRTQYF	TGTGCCAGCAGTCCCCGGGACAGGACGCAGTATTTT
14	TRBV7-2	NA	TRBJ1-1	NA	CASSLVRTNTEAFF	TGTGCCAGCAGCTTAGTACGGACAAACACTGAAGCTTTCTTT
9	TRBV5-7	NA	TRBJ2-7	NA	CNRRAEQYF	TGTAATCGGAGGGCCGAGCAGTACTTC
12	TRBV19	NA	TRBJ1-6	NA	CASSLPNSPLHF	TGTGCCAGTAGTCTACCTAATTCACCCCTCCACTTT
15	TRBV4-1	TRBD1	TRBJ2-7	NA	CASSIPGQGPYEQYF	TGCGCCAGCAGCATCCCGGGACAGGGCCCCTACGAGCAGTACTTC
14	TRBV7-2	NA	TRBJ2-3	NA	CASSSGHTTDTQYF	TGTGCCAGCAGCTCGGGACATACCACAGATACGCAGTATTTT
14	TRBV5-4	NA	TRBJ2-1	NA	CASSRKTGPNEQFF	TGTGCCAGCAGCAGGAAGACAGGCCCCAATGAGCAGTTCTTC
14	TRBV2	NA	TRBJ2-1	NA	CASRWWGVGDEQFF	TGTGCCAGCAGGTGGTGGGGAGTTGGCGATGAGCAGTTCTTC
16	TRBV19	TRBD2	TRBJ2-1	NA	CASSIGTSGSRNEQFF	TGTGCCAGTAGTATCGGGACTAGCGGGAGTCGGAATGAGCAGTTCTTC
14	TRBV5-1	TRBD1	TRBJ2-7	NA	CASSTGQGYYEQYF	TGCGCCAGCAGCACGGGACAGGGGTACTACGAGCAGTACTTC
16	TRBV6-5	NA	TRBJ2-1	once	CASSYSLKSSYNEQFF	TGTGCCAGCAGTTACTCCCTTAAGAGCTCCTACAATGAGCAGTTCTTC
13	TRBV5-6	NA	TRBJ2-1	once	CASLGDYEDEQFF	TGTGCCAGCCTAGGTGACTACGAAGATGAGCAGTTCTTC
14	TRBV6-5	TRBD1	TRBJ2-7	NA	CASSSPGQDYEQYF	TGTGCCAGCAGTTCCCCCGGACAGGACTACGAGCAGTACTTC
16	TRBV11-2	NA	TRBJ1-3	NA	CASTEWGGLSGNTIYF	TGTGCCAGCACCGAGTGGGGGGGACTCTCTGGAAACACCATATATTTT
16	TRBV2	NA	TRBJ2-1	NA	CASSDPKTTAYNEQFF	TGTGCCAGCAGTGACCCTAAAACCACAGCCTACAATGAGCAGTTCTTC
15	TRBV7-2	TRBD1	TRBJ2-7	NA	CASSLRTGVAYEQYF	TGTGCCAGCAGCCTGCGGACAGGGGTGGCCTACGAGCAGTACTTC
15	TRBV7-8	TRBD2	TRBJ2-3	NA	CASSQKPGGTDTQYF	TGTGCCAGCAGCCAGAAACCGGGGGGTACAGATACGCAGTATTTT
14	TRBV30	TRBD2	TRBJ2-1	NA	CAWSNSGGYNEQFF	TGTGCCTGGAGTAATAGCGGGGGATACAATGAGCAGTTCTTC
15	TRBV7-9	TRBD2	TRBJ2-1	NA	CASSSSGRTYNEQFF	TGTGCCAGCAGTTCTAGCGGGAGGACCTACAATGAGCAGTTCTTC